Reported below is one T cell receptor (beta chain). Looked up from germline, CDR1 is LNHDA and CDR2 is SQIVND (reference sequence). Trimming removed 1 base from V and 7 bases from J, with 11 bases in between. The CDR3 runs 14 residues. This entry comes from a study of blood T cell repertoires in COVID-19. In the study overall: Researchers got acute and convalescent COVID-19 samples from the United States, Italy and Spain. T cells, B-cell-depleted T cells, or PBMCs provided the cDNA or gDNA that served as material.

In the source study's methods: Quantification of nucleated cells was approximated via reference gene primer amplification. Sequenced by immunoSEQ multiplex PCR; TCRdb stores in-frame clones only, minus some. V, J and clone size derive from that table, while D and trimming were established from the DNA sequence. This table holds about 120,000 clones, around nine tenths found once. This chain links TRBV19 with TRBJ1-5, with D tentatively TRBD1 (5 bases). Sequencing input: peripheral blood. This clonotype originated in a woman aged 45-65 years with acute or convalescent COVID-19. CDR3 sequence: CASSIVGERQPQHF. CDR3 nucleotides: TGTGCCAGTAGTATAGTAGGGGAACGGCAGCCCCAGCATTTT.